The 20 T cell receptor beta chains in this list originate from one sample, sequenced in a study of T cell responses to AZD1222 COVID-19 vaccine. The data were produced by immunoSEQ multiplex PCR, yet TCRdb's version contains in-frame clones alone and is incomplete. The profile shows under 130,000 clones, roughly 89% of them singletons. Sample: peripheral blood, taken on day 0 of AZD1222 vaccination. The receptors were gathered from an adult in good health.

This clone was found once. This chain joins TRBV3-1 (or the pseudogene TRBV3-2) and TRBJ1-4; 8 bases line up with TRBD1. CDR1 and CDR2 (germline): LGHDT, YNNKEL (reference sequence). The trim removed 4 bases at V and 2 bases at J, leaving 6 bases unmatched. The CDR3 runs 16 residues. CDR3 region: CASSLDRGRTNEKLFF. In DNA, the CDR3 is TGTGCCAGCAGCCTCGACAGGGGCCGGACTAATGAAAAACTGTTTTTT.

The CDR3 DNA reads as TGTGCCAGCTCCCCTCTGGGGAGTAGCTACAATGAGCAGTTCTTC. This sequence encodes CASSPLGSSYNEQFF. This rearrangement joins TRBV18 to TRBJ2-1; D perhaps matches TRBD2 (5 bases). CDR1 and CDR2 from the germline V gene are KGHSH and LQKENI. CDR3 length equals 15 residues. Deletions cut 6 bases from V and 3 bases from J, with 15 bases between.

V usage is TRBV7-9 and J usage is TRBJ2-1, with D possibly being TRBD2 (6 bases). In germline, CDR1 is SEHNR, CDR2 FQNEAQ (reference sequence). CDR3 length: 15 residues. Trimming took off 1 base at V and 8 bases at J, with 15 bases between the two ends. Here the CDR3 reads CASSLVRGSGDEQFF. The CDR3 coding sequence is TGTGCCAGCAGCTTAGTGCGGGGCTCGGGCGATGAGCAGTTCTTC.

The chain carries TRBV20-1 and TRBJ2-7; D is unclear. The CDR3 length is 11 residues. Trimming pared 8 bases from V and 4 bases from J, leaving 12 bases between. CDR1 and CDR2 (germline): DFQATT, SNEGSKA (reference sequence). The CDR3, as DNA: TGCAGTTCTCTACAGCTATACGAGCAGTACTTC. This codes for CSSLQLYEQYF.

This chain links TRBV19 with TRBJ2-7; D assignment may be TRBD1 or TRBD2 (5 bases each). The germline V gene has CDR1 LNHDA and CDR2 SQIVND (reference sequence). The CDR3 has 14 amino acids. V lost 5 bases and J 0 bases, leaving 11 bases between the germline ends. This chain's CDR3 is CASSPGRYSYEQYF. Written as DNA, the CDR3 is TGTGCCAGTAGTCCGGGACGGTACTCCTACGAGCAGTACTTC.

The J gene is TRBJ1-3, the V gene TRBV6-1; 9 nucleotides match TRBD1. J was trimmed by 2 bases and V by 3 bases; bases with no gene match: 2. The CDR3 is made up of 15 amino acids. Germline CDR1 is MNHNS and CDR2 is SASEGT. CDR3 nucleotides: TGTGCCAGCAGTGAGACAGGGGGAGCTGGAAACACCATATATTTT. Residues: CASSETGGAGNTIYF.

CDR3 in amino acids: CASRGQMNTEAFF. In nucleotides, the CDR3 is TGTGCCAGCAGGGGACAGATGAACACTGAAGCTTTCTTT. The chain employs TRBV11-2 and TRBJ1-1; 7 nucleotides match TRBD1. The CDR3 contains 13 residues. The junction had 1 base not matched to a gene; V was cut back by 6 bases and J by 0 bases. The germline V gene encodes CDR1 SGHAT and CDR2 FQNNGV.

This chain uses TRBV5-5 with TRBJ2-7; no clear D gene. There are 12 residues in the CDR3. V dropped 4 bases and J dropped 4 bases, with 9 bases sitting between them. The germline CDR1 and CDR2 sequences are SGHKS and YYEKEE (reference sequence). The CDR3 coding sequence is TGTGCCAGCAGCACGGACGTATACGAGCAGTACTTC. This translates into CASSTDVYEQYF.

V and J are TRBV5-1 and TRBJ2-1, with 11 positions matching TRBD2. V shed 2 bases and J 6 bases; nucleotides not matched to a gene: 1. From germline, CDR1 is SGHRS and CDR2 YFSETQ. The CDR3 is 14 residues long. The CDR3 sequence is CASSLGTSGNEQFF. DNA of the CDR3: TGCGCCAGCAGCTTAGGGACTAGCGGCAATGAGCAGTTCTTC.

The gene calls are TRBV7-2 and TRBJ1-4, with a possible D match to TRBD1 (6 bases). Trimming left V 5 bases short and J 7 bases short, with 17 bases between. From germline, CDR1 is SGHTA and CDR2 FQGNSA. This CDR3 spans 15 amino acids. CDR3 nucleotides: TGTGCCAGCAGCCTAGAGCAGGGGACGGCTGAAAAACTGTTTTTT. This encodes CASSLEQGTAEKLFF.

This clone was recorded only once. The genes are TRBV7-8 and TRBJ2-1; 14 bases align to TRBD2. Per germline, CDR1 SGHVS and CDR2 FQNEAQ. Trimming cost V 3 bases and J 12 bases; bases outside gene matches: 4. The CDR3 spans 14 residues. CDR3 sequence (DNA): TGTGCCAGCAGCTTGGGACTAGCGGGAGTAATGCAGTTCTTC. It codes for CASSLGLAGVMQFF.

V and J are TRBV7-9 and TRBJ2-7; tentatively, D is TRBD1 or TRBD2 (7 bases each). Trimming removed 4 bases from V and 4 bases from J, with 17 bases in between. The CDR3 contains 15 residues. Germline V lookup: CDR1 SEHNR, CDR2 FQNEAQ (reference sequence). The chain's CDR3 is CASSSLGRGGYEQYF. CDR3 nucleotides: TGTGCCAGCAGCTCTCTAGGCAGGGGGGGTTACGAGCAGTACTTC.

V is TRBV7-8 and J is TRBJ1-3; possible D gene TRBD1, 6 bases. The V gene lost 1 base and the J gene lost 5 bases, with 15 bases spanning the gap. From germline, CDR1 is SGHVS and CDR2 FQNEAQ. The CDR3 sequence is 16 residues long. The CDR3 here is CASSLVGGGGRNTIYF. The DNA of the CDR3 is TGTGCCAGCAGCTTAGTAGGGGGGGGAGGTCGAAACACCATATATTTT.

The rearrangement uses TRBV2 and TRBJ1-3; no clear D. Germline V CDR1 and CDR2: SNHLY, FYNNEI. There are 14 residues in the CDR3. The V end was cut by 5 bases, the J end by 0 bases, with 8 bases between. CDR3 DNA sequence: TGTGCCAGCAGTAACTCTTACTCTGGAAACACCATATATTTT. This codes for CASSNSYSGNTIYF.

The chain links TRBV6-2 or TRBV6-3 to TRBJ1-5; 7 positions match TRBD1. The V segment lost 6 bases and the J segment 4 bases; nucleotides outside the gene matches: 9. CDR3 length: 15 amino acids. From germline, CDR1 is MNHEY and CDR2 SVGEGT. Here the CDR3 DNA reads TGTGCCAGCAGCCCCCGAGACAGGGTAAATCAGCCCCAGCATTTT. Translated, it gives CASSPRDRVNQPQHF.

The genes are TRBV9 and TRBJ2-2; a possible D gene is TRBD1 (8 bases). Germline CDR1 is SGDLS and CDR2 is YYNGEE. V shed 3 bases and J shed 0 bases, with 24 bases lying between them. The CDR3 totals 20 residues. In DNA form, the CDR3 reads TGTGCCAGCAGCGGATTGCCGACAGGGGACTATTCTTCGAACACCGGGGAGCTGTTTTTT. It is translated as CASSGLPTGDYSSNTGELFF. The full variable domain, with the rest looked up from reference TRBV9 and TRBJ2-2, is DSGVTQTPKHLITATGQRVTLRCSPRSGDLSVYWYQQSLDQGLQFLIQYYNGEERAKGNILERFSAQQFPDLHSELNLSSLELGDSALYFCASSGLPTGDYSSNTGELFFGEGSRLTVL.

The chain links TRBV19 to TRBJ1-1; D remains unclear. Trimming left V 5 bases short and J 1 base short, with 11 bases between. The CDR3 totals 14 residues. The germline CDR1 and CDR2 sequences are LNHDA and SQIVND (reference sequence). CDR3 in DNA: TGTGCCAGTAGTTCCTCGGCAGCGAACACTGAAGCTTTCTTT. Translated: CASSSSAANTEAFF.

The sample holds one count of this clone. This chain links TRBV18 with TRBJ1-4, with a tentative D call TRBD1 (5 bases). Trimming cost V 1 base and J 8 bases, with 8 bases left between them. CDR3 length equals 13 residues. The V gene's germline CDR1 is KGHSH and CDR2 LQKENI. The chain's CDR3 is CASSPQGREKLFF. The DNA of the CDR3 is TGTGCCAGCTCACCACAGGGGCGGGAAAAACTGTTTTTT.

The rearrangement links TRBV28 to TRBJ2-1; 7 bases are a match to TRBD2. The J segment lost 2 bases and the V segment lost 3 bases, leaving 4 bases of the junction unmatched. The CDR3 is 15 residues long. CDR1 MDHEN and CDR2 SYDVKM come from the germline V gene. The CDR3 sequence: CASSFPGGPYNEQFF. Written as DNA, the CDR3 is TGTGCCAGCAGTTTCCCGGGAGGCCCCTACAATGAGCAGTTCTTC.

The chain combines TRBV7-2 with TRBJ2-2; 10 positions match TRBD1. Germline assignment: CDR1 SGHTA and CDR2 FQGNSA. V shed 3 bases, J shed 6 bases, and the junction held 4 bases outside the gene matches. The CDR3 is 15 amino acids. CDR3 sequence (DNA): TGTGCCAGCAGCTTTACCGGGACAGGGGCCGGGGAGCTGTTTTTT. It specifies CASSFTGTGAGELFF.